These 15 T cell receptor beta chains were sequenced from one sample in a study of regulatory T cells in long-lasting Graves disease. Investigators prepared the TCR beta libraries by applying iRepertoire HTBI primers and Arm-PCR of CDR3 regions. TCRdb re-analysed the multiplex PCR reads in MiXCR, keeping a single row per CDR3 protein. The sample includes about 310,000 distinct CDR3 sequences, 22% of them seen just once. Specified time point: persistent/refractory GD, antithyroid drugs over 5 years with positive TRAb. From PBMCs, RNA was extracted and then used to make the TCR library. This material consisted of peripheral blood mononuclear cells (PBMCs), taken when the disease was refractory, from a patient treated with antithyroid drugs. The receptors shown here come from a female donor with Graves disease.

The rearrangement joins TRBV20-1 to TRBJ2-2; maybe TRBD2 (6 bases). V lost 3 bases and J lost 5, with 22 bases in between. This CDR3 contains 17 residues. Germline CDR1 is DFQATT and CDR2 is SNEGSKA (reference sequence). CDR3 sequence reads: CSASRAAGIKFTGELFF. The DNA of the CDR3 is TGCAGTGCTAGTAGGGCGGCGGGAATCAAATTTACCGGGGAGCTGTTTTTT.

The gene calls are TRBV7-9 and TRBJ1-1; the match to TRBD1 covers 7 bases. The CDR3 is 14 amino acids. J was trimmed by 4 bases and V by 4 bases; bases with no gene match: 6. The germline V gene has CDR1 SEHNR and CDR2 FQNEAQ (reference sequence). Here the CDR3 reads CASSWTTGATEAFF. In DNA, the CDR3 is TGTGCCAGCAGCTGGACCACAGGGGCCACTGAAGCTTTCTTT.

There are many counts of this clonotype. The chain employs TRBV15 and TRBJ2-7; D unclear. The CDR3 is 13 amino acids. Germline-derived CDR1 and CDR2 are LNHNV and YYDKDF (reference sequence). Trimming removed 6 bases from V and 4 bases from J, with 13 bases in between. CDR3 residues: CATRSTDGYEQYF. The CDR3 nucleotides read TGTGCCACCAGGAGCACGGACGGTTACGAGCAGTACTTC.

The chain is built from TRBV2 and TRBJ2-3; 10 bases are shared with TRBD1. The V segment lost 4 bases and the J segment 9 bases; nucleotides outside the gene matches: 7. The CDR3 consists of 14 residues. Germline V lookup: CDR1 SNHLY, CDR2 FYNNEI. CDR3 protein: CASSGQGQGRTQYF. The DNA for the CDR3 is TGTGCCAGCAGTGGCCAGGGACAGGGGAGGACGCAGTATTTT.

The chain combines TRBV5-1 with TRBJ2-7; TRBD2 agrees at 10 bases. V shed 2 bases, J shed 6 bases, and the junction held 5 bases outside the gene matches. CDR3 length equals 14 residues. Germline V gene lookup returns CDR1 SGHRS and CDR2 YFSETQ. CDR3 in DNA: TGCGCCAGCAGCTTTACTAGCGGGACCCCCGAGCAGTACTTC. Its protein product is CASSFTSGTPEQYF.

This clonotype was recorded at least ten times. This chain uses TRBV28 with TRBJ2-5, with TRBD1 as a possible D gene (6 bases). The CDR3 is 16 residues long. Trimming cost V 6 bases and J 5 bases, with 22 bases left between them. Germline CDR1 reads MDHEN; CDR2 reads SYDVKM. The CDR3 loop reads CASSPPEDRLGETQYF. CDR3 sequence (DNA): TGTGCCAGCAGCCCCCCCGAAGACAGGTTGGGGGAGACCCAGTACTTC. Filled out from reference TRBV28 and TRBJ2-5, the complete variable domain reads DVKVTQSSRYLVKRTGEKVFLECVQDMDHENMFWYRQDPGLGLRLIYFSYDVKMKEKGDIPEGYSVSREKKERFSLILESASTNQTSMYLCASSPPEDRLGETQYFGPGTRLLVL.

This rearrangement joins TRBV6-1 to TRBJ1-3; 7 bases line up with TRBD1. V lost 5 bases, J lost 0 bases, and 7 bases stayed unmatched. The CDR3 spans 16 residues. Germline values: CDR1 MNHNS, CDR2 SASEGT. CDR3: CASSTGQPSSGNTIYF. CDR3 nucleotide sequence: TGTGCCAGCAGTACGGGACAGCCTTCCTCTGGAAACACCATATATTTT.

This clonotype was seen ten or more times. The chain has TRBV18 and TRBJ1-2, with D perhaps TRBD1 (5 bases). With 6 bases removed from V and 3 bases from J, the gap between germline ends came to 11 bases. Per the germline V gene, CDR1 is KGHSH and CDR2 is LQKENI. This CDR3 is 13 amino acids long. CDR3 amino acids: CASSTTVDYGYTF. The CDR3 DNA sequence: TGTGCCAGCTCTACGACAGTCGACTATGGCTACACCTTC.

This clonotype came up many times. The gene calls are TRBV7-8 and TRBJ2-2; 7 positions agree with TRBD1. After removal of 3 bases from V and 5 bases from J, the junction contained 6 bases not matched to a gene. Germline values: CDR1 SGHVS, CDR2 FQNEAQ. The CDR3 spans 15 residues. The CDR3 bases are TGTGCCAGCAGCTTTGAGACAGGGAGAACCGGGGAGCTGTTTTTT. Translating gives CASSFETGRTGELFF.

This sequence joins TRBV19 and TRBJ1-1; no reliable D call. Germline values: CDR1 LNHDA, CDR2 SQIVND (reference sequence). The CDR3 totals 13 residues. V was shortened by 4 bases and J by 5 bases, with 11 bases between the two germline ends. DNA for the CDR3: TGTGCCAGTAGTAAGCTTGGAGGTACTGAAGCTTTCTTT. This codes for CASSKLGGTEAFF.

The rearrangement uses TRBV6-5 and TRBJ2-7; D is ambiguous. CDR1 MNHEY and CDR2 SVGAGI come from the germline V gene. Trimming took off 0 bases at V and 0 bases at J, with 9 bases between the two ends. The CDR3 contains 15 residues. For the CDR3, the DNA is TGTGCCAGCAGTTACTCGGCAGACTTCTCCTACGAGCAGTACTTC. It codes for CASSYSADFSYEQYF.

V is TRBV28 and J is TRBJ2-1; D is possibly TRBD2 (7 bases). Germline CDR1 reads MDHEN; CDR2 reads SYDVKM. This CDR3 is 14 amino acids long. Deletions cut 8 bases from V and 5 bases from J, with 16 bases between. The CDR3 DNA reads TGTGCCAGCCGGAGGGGGGGGACAAACAATGAGCAGTTCTTC. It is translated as CASRRGGTNNEQFF.

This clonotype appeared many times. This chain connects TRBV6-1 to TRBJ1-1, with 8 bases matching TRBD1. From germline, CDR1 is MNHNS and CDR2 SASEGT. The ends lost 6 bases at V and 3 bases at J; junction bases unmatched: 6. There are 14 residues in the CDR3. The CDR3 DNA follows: TGTGCCAGCAGGAATGGACAGGGAGACACTGAAGCTTTCTTT. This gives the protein CASRNGQGDTEAFF.

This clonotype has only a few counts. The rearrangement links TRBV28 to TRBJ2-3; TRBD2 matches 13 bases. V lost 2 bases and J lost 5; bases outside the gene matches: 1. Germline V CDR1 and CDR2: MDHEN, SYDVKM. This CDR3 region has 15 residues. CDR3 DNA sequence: TGTGCCAGCAGTTTAGGGACTAGCGGGAAAGATACGCAGTATTTT. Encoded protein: CASSLGTSGKDTQYF. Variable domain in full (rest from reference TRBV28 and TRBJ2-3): DVKVTQSSRYLVKRTGEKVFLECVQDMDHENMFWYRQDPGLGLRLIYFSYDVKMKEKGDIPEGYSVSREKKERFSLILESASTNQTSMYLCASSLGTSGKDTQYFGPGTRLTVL.

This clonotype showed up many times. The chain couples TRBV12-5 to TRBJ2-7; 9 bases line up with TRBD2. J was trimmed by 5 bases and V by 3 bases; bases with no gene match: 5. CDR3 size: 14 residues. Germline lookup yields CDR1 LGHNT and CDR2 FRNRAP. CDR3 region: CASGFQREVNEQYF. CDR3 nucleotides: TGTGCTAGTGGTTTCCAGCGGGAGGTAAACGAGCAGTACTTC.